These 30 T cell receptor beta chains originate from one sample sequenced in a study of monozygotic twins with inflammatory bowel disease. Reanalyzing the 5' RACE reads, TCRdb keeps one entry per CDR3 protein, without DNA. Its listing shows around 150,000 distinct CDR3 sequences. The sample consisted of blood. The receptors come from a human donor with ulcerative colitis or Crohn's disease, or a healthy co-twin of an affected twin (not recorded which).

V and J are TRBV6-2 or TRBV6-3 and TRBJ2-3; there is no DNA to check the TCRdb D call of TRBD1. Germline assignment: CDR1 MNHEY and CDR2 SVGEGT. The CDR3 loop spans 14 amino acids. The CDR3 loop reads CASSSGGPPDTQYF.

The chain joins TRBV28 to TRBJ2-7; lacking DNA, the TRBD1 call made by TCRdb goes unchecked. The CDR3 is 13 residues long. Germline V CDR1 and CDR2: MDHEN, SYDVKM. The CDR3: CATQAETGYEQYF.

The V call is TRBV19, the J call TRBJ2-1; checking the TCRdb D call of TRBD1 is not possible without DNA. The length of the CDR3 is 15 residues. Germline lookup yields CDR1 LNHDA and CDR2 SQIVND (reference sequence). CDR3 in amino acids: CASSIVGQGSNEQFF.

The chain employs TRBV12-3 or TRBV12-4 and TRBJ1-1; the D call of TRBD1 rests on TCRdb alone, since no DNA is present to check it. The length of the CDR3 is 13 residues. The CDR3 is CASLPGGRTEAFF.

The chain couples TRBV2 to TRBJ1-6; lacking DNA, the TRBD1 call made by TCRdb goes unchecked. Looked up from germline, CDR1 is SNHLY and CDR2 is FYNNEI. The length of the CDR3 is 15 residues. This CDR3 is CASSERGRRNSPLHF.

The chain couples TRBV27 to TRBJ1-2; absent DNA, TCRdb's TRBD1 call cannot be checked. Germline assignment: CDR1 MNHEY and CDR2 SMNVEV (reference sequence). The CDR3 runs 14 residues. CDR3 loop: CASRSSGRHYGYTF.

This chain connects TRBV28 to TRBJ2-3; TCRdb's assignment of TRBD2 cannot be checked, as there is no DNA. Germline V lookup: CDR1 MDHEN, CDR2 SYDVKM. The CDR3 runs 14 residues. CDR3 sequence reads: CASSSRRELDTQYF.

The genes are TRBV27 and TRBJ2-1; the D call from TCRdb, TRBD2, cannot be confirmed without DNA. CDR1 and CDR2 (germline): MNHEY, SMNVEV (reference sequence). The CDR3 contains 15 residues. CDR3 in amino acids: CASSSGLAGLNEQFF.

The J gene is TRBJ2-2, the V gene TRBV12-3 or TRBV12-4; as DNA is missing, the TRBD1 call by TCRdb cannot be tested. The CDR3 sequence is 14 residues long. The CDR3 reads CASRPQGHTGELFF.

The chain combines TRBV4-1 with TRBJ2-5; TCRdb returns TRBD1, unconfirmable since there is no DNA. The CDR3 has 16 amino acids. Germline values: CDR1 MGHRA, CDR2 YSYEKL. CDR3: CASSQVGTGAQETQYF.

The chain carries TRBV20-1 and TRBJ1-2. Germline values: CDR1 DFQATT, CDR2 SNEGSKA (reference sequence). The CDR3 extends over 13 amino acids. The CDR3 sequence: CSARTDLTYGYTF.

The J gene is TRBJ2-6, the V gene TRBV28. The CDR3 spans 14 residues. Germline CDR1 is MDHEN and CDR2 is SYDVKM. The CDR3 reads CASRSQTGANVLTF.

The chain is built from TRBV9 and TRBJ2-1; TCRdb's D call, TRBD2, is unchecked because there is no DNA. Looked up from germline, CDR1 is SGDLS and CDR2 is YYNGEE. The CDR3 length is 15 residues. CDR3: CASSYRTSPDNEQFF.

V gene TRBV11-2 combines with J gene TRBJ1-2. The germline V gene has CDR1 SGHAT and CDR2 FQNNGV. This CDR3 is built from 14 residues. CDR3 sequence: CASSLEAWDSGYTF. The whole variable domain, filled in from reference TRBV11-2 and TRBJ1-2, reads EAGVAQSPRYKIIEKRQSVAFWCNPISGHATLYWYQQILGQGPKLLIQFQNNGVVDDSQLPKDRFSAERLKGVDSTLKIQPAKLEDSAVYLCASSLEAWDSGYTFGSGTRLTVV.

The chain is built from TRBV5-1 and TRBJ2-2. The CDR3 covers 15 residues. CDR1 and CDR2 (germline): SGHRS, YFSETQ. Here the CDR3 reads CASSFEIETTGELFF.

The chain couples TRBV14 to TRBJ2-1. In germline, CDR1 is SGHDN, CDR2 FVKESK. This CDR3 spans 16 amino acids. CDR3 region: CASSQFTGGAYNEQFF. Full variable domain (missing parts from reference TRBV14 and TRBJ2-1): EAGVTQFPSHSVIEKGQTVTLRCDPISGHDNLYWYRRVMGKEIKFLLHFVKESKQDESGMPNNRFLAERTGGTYSTLKVQPAELEDSGVYFCASSQFTGGAYNEQFFGPGTRLTVL.

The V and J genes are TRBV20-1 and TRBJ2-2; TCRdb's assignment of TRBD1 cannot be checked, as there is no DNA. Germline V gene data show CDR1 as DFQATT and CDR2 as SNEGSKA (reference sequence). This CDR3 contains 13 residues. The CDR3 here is CSAVIPGTGELFF.

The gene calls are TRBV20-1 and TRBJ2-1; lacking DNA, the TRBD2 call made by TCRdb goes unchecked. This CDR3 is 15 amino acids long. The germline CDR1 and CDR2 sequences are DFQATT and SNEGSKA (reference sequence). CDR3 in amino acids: CSARTSGRSYNEQFF.

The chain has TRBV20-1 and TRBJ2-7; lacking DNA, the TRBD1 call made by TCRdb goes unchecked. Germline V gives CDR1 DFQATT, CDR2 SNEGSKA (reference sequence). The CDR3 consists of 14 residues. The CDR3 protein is CSARDPSGGSQQYF.

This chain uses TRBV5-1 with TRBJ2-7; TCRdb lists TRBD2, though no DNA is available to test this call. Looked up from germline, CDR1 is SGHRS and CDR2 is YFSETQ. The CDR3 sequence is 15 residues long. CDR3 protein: CASSSLAGDTYEQYF.

CDR3 region: CASSLAQGDGNTIYF. The chain recombines TRBV5-1 with TRBJ1-3; TCRdb's D call, TRBD1, is unchecked because there is no DNA. Germline CDR1 reads SGHRS; CDR2 reads YFSETQ. CDR3 length: 15 residues.

The CDR3 loop is CASSPPGLPFREQFF. This chain joins TRBV28 and TRBJ2-1; TCRdb returns TRBD2, unconfirmable since there is no DNA. The CDR3 runs 15 residues. Germline V gene lookup returns CDR1 MDHEN and CDR2 SYDVKM.

CDR3 amino acids: CASSRGDRGPYNSPLHF. This chain links TRBV12-3 or TRBV12-4 with TRBJ1-6; the D call from TCRdb, TRBD1, cannot be confirmed without DNA. The CDR3 consists of 17 residues.

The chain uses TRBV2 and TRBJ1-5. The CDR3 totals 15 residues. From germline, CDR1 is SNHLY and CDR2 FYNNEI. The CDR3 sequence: CASRDVRRGDQPQHF.

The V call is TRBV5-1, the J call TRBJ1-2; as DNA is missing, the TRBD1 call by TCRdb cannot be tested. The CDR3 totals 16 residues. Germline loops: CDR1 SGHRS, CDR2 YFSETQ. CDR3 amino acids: CASSPDWDSVLTPDFF.

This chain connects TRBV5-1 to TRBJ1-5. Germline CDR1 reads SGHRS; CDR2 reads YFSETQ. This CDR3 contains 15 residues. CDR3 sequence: CASSLDWSDNQPQHF.

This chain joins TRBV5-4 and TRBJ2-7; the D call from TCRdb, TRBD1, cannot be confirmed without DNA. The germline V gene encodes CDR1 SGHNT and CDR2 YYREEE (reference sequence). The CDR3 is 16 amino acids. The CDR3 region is CASSLDAGASSYEQYF.

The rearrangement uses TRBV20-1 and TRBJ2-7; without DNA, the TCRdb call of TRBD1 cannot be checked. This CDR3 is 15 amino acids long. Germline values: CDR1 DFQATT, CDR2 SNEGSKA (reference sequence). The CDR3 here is CSASPGAPSSYEQYF.

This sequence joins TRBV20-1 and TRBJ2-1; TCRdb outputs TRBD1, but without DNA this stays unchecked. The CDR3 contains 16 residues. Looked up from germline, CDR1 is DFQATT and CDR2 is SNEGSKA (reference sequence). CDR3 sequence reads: CSANPSIEDIYNEQFF.

Here the CDR3 reads CASSLGPFQGTPAKNIQYF. V and J are TRBV7-3 and TRBJ2-4; TCRdb indicates TRBD2, and absent DNA this call remains unverified. The CDR3 covers 19 residues. Germline CDR1 and CDR2: SGHTA and FQGTGA.